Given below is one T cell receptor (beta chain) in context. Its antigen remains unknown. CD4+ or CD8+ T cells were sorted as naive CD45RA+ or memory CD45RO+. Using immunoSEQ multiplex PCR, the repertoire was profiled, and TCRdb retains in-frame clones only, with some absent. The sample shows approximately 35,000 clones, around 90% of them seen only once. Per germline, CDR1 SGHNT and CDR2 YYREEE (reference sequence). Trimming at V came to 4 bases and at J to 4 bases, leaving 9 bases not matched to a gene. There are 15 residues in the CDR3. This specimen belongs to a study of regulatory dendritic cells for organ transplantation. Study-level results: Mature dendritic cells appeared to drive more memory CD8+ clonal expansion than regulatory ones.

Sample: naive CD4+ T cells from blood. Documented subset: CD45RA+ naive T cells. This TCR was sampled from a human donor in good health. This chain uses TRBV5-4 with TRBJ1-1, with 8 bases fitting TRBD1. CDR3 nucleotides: TGTGCCAGCAGCACACTTAAACAGGGGGGCACTGAAGCTTTCTTT. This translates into CASSTLKQGGTEAFF.